The next 19 T cell receptor beta chains were all read from a single sample in a study of OX40 agonist ivuxolimab in advanced cancers. TCRdb keeps only in-frame clones here, not all; method: immunoSEQ multiplex PCR. Of some 84,000 clones listed, 92% are singletons. Sequenced material: CD4+ or CD8+ T cells sorted from blood, taken in a trial of the OX40 agonist ivuxolimab. These receptor sequences come from an adult with an advanced solid tumor such as melanoma, head and neck, liver or kidney cancer.

This chain links TRBV4-3 with TRBJ1-2, with D possibly matching TRBD1 (5 bases). The CDR3 is made up of 13 amino acids. The V gene lost 0 bases and the J gene lost 4 bases, with 6 bases spanning the gap. The germline gives CDR1 LGHNA, CDR2 YSLEER. CDR3 in DNA: TGCGCCAGCAGCCAAGACAGGGCCTATGGCTACACCTTC. This encodes CASSQDRAYGYTF.

The rearrangement uses TRBV11-2 and TRBJ1-2; 11 bases match TRBD1. Germline CDR1 is SGHAT and CDR2 is FQNNGV. Trimming cost V 5 bases and J 4 bases; bases outside gene matches: 9. This CDR3 is 16 amino acids long. The CDR3 sequence is CASSARTGGASYGYTF. In DNA, the CDR3 is TGTGCCAGCAGCGCCCGGACAGGGGGCGCTAGCTATGGCTACACCTTC.

This rearrangement joins TRBV7-3 to TRBJ2-1; D gene uncertain. This CDR3 region has 13 residues. Germline V gives CDR1 SGHTA, CDR2 FQGTGA. Trimming left V 4 bases short and J 5 bases short, with 9 bases between. The CDR3: CASSSTVNNEQFF. In DNA, the CDR3 is TGTGCCAGCAGCTCCACAGTTAACAATGAGCAGTTCTTC.

The chain joins TRBV27 to TRBJ2-3; no definite D call. The germline gives CDR1 MNHEY, CDR2 SMNVEV (reference sequence). Trimming shortened V by 9 bases and J by 3 bases, and 7 bases separated the two germline ends. CDR3 length equals 11 residues. The CDR3 here is CASRRTDTQYF. The CDR3 DNA sequence: TGTGCCAGTCGTAGAACAGATACGCAGTATTTT.

The rearrangement joins TRBV15 to TRBJ2-3; 8 nucleotides line up with TRBD2. Per germline, CDR1 LNHNV and CDR2 YYDKDF (reference sequence). This CDR3 has 17 residues. Trimming cost V 0 bases and J 1 base; bases outside gene matches: 6. CDR3 bases: TGTGCCACCAGCAGAGAAAGCGGGGGTAAGGGCACAGATACGCAGTATTTT. Translating gives CATSRESGGKGTDTQYF.

This rearrangement joins TRBV2 to TRBJ2-1; TRBD1 aligns across 7 bases. Germline V CDR1 and CDR2: SNHLY, FYNNEI. J lost 0 bases, V lost 7 bases, and 6 bases had no gene match. The CDR3 contains 15 residues. For the CDR3, the DNA is TGTGCCAGCACACAGGGGCCTAGCTCCTACAATGAGCAGTTCTTC. As protein: CASTQGPSSYNEQFF.

The chain employs TRBV19 and TRBJ1-4; TRBD1 might be the D (5 bases). V gave up 5 bases and J gave up 5 bases, with 15 bases separating them. Germline CDR1 is LNHDA and CDR2 is SQIVND (reference sequence). The CDR3 contains 15 residues. The chain's CDR3 is CASSDWEQGNEKLFF. DNA of the CDR3: TGTGCCAGTAGTGATTGGGAGCAGGGAAATGAAAAACTGTTTTTT. Together with reference TRBV19 and TRBJ1-4, the CDR3 gives the full variable domain: DGGITQSPKYLFRKEGQNVTLSCEQNLNHDAMYWYRQDPGQGLRLIYYSQIVNDFQKGDIAEGYSVSREKKESFPLTVTSAQKNPTAFYLCASSDWEQGNEKLFFGSGTQLSVL.

The rearrangement uses TRBV5-4 and TRBJ2-7; D not certain. This CDR3 is 12 amino acids long. The germline V gene has CDR1 SGHNT and CDR2 YYREEE (reference sequence). Trimming took off 0 bases at V and 4 bases at J, with 5 bases between the two ends. The CDR3 sequence: CASSLDQYEQYF. The CDR3 DNA is TGTGCCAGCAGCTTGGACCAGTACGAGCAGTACTTC.

The J gene is TRBJ1-1, the V gene TRBV19; TRBD1 matches at 8 bases. The CDR3 sequence is 13 residues long. V shed 5 bases, J shed 3 bases, and the junction held 2 bases outside the gene matches. Germline CDR1 and CDR2: LNHDA and SQIVND (reference sequence). This chain's CDR3 is CASSFRGHTEAFF. Here the CDR3 DNA reads TGTGCCAGTAGTTTCAGGGGGCACACTGAAGCTTTCTTT. Full variable domain (missing parts from reference TRBV19 and TRBJ1-1): DGGITQSPKYLFRKEGQNVTLSCEQNLNHDAMYWYRQDPGQGLRLIYYSQIVNDFQKGDIAEGYSVSREKKESFPLTVTSAQKNPTAFYLCASSFRGHTEAFFGQGTRLTVV.

The rearrangement uses TRBV27 and TRBJ1-1, with unresolved D. V was trimmed by 0 bases and J by 1 base, leaving 9 bases between them. This CDR3 contains 15 residues. Germline V lookup: CDR1 MNHEY, CDR2 SMNVEV (reference sequence). Written as DNA, the CDR3 is TGTGCCAGCAGTTTATCTTTTGGAGCGAACACTGAAGCTTTCTTT. This translates into CASSLSFGANTEAFF.

This clone was seen a handful of times. J is TRBJ2-1 and V is TRBV27, with a possible D match to TRBD2 (6 bases). The germline CDR1 and CDR2 sequences are MNHEY and SMNVEV (reference sequence). V was clipped by 2 bases and J by 4 bases, with 9 bases between them. This CDR3 has 14 amino acids. DNA for the CDR3: TGTGCCAGCAGTTTAGGAGGGGAATACAATGAGCAGTTCTTC. It translates to CASSLGGEYNEQFF.

V and J are TRBV7-9 and TRBJ1-4; D remains unclear. Trimming stripped 4 bases from V and 1 base from J, with 16 bases between. The CDR3 contains 17 residues. Germline assignment: CDR1 SEHNR and CDR2 FQNEAQ (reference sequence). CDR3 bases: TGTGCCAGCAGCTCAACGATCGAGACCATAACTAATGAAAAACTGTTTTTT. Protein sequence: CASSSTIETITNEKLFF. Filled out from reference TRBV7-9 and TRBJ1-4, the complete variable domain reads DTGVSQNPRHKITKRGQNVTFRCDPISEHNRLYWYRQTLGQGPEFLTYFQNEAQLEKSRLLSDRFSAERPKGSFSTLEIQRTEQGDSAMYLCASSSTIETITNEKLFFGSGTQLSVL.

This clone was seen only once. The chain couples TRBV30 to TRBJ1-1; possible D gene TRBD1, 6 bases. Germline CDR1 GTSNPN, CDR2 SVGIG (reference sequence). The CDR3 totals 16 residues. V dropped 5 bases and J dropped 2 bases, with 21 bases sitting between them. The CDR3 DNA sequence: TGTGCCTGGTCTGCGGGGGGGGCAGGGTATAACACTGAAGCTTTCTTT. Residues: CAWSAGGAGYNTEAFF.

The gene calls are TRBV19 and TRBJ1-1, with D perhaps TRBD1 (6 bases). This CDR3 is 14 amino acids long. With 9 bases removed from V and 1 base from J, the gap between germline ends came to 15 bases. Germline CDR1 reads LNHDA; CDR2 reads SQIVND (reference sequence). CDR3 region: CASLQGAPNTEAFF. DNA for the CDR3: TGTGCCAGCCTACAGGGTGCCCCGAACACTGAAGCTTTCTTT.

V gene TRBV5-4 combines with J gene TRBJ2-5; unclear D gene. The CDR3 covers 13 residues. Trimming removed 2 bases at V and 4 bases at J, with 9 bases between. The germline V gene has CDR1 SGHNT and CDR2 YYREEE (reference sequence). CDR3 nucleotide sequence: TGTGCCAGCAGCTTAGGTTCGTCAGAGACCCAGTACTTC. Encoded protein: CASSLGSSETQYF.

The chain is built from TRBV6-1 and TRBJ2-7, with TRBD2 matching over 7 bases. V lost 8 bases to trimming and J lost 1 base; unmatched junction nucleotides: 5. The CDR3 loop spans 13 amino acids. CDR1 is MNHNS and CDR2 is SASEGT in the germline V gene. The CDR3 region is CASGLAESYEQYF. The DNA for the CDR3 is TGTGCCAGCGGGCTAGCGGAGTCCTACGAGCAGTACTTC.

The chain joins TRBV15 to TRBJ2-5, with 7 positions matching TRBD1. The ends lost 0 bases at V and 2 bases at J; junction bases unmatched: 9. CDR3 length: 17 residues. The germline V gene encodes CDR1 LNHNV and CDR2 YYDKDF (reference sequence). This chain's CDR3 is CATSRDRAGGKQETQYF. In nucleotides, the CDR3 is TGTGCCACCAGCAGAGATCGTGCAGGGGGAAAACAAGAGACCCAGTACTTC.

The rearrangement joins TRBV7-9 to TRBJ2-4, with a weak D call TRBD1 (6 bases). The V gene's germline CDR1 is SEHNR and CDR2 FQNEAQ (reference sequence). The CDR3 consists of 12 residues. With 7 bases removed from V and 5 bases from J, the gap between germline ends came to 9 bases. The CDR3 loop is CASTNRENIQYF. The DNA for the CDR3 is TGTGCCAGCACTAACAGGGAAAACATTCAGTACTTC.

The chain recombines TRBV11-2 with TRBJ2-3; either TRBD1 or TRBD2 may supply D (6 bases each). V shed 4 bases and J shed 2 bases, with 25 bases lying between them. The germline V gene has CDR1 SGHAT and CDR2 FQNNGV. The CDR3 contains 19 residues. DNA of the CDR3: TGTGCCAGCAGCTCCGAGGGGGGTCCAGCGTCCCACCCCACAGATACGCAGTATTTT. Its translation is CASSSEGGPASHPTDTQYF.